This T cell receptor beta chain was captured by sequencing in a study of cytomegalovirus exposure and HLA in healthy donors. The PCR employed 60 Vbeta primers together with 13 Jbeta primers. Assay used: immunoSEQ multiplex PCR; TCRdb lists only in-frame clones, some missing. The sample has 85,000 to 130,000 clones; roughly four fifths are singletons. Details on this clone: Antigen unknown.

Germline V lookup: CDR1 MNHEY, CDR2 SMNVEV (reference sequence). This CDR3 is built from 14 residues. Study conclusions and caveats: The study recorded 164 TCR beta chains that were cytomegalovirus-associated. Reports indicate that TCR beta sequences accurately predicted the HLA-A and HLA-B alleles of most subjects.

Material: PBMCs. This TCR was sampled from a man aged 50-60 years in good health and CMV-seronegative. The gene calls are TRBV27 and TRBJ1-3; tentative D call: TRBD2 (7 bases). The J call is in doubt because the DNA end fits TRBJ2-2 better. The CDR3 nucleotides are TGTGCCAGCATCCCGGGGGGCTCCACCGGGGAGCTGTTTTTT. Translated, it gives CASIPGGSTGELFF.